This T cell receptor beta chain was profiled in a study of somatic mutations in cytotoxic T cells in rheumatoid arthritis. The method was immunoSEQ multiplex PCR; TCRdb's version includes in-frame clones alone and lacks a portion of them. The data contain 9,500 to 15,000 clones, 80% of them seen just once; the ten biggest clones take up roughly 13%. This clone is medium-sized in the sample. The V gene end was trimmed by 0 bases and the J gene end by 7 bases; junction bases not matched to a gene: 6. Germline lookup yields CDR1 SGDLS and CDR2 YYNGEE. CDR3 length equals 16 residues. The genes are TRBV9 and TRBJ2-2, with 10 bases that match TRBD2. This TCR was recovered from a man aged 45-60 years in good health. Input material: CD8+ T cells sorted from blood. CDR3 coding DNA: TGTGCCAGCAGCGTAGGACGGACTAGCGGTATCGGGGAGCTGTTTTTT. Translation gives CASSVGRTSGIGELFF.